This TCR beta chain was recorded in a study of T cell responses to AZD1222 COVID-19 vaccine. Second doses at about 4 or about 12 weeks were pooled. Germline CDR1 and CDR2: DFQATT and SNEGSKA (reference sequence). The CDR3 is 11 amino acids. With 6 bases removed from V and 7 bases from J, the gap between germline ends came to 10 bases. TCRdb's copy holds only in-frame clones and misses some; the assay was immunoSEQ multiplex PCR. The data contain 140,000 to 150,000 clones, 86% of them singletons. Findings and limits, study-wide: The donor group comprised mostly white British people and more females; the analysis possibly underestimated clonal diversity. Spike was spanned by vaccine-associated CD4 TCRs, with dominance at 160-218 and 743-854.

About this clone: Its antigen remains unidentified.

This sample comprised peripheral blood, obtained 28 days after the second AZD1222 dose. The receptor was derived from an adult who received the AZD1222 COVID-19 vaccine. The gene calls are TRBV20-1 and TRBJ2-1; perhaps TRBD1 as D (5 bases). Here the CDR3 DNA reads TGCAGTGCGGACAACCTGAATGAGCAGTTCTTC. This gives the protein CSADNLNEQFF.